This T cell receptor beta chain was sequenced in a study of Ad26.COV2.S vaccination and SARS-CoV-2 variants. About the study: Each vaccinee took Ad26.COV2.S intramuscularly, once or twice 56 days apart. Overall study findings and caveats: There was a possibility that the TCR breadth and depth analyses underestimated total T cell responses.

Regarding treatment: around 19 received Ad26.COV2.S at low or high dose, single or two shots; roughly 5 received placebo; per-sample allocation not given. Vaccine and placebo recipients were sampled on day 63 after the first injection. In the case of this clone: Its antigen is undetermined.

Trimming took 4 bases from V and 5 from J; bases not matched to a gene: 2. CDR3 length equals 14 residues. From germline, CDR1 is LNHDA and CDR2 SQIVND (reference sequence). Profiling relied on immunoSEQ multiplex PCR, and the TCRdb table lists in-frame clones only, not all of them. The sample comprises about 460,000 clones, 80% to 90% of which are singletons, and about 1.5% rests with the top ten. The receptor was derived from a person between 18 and 65 years old who received the Ad26.COV2.S COVID-19 vaccine or a placebo. The J gene is TRBJ1-5, the V gene TRBV19; 10 nucleotides line up with TRBD1. The sample here was peripheral blood, taken in a trial of Ad26.COV2.S vaccine versus placebo. This chain's CDR3 is CASSTGQGDQPQHF. The CDR3 nucleotides read TGTGCCAGTAGTACCGGACAGGGGGATCAGCCCCAGCATTTT. The entire variable domain, with the rest obtained from reference TRBV19 and TRBJ1-5, is as follows: DGGITQSPKYLFRKEGQNVTLSCEQNLNHDAMYWYRQDPGQGLRLIYYSQIVNDFQKGDIAEGYSVSREKKESFPLTVTSAQKNPTAFYLCASSTGQGDQPQHFGDGTRLSIL.